The 31 T cell receptor beta chains below come from one sample, sequenced in a study of cytomegalovirus exposure and HLA in healthy donors (dated by TCRdb to 2017 to 2019). Library preparation employed the immunoSEQ multiplex PCR assay. TCRdb limited this immuneACCESS table to in-frame rearrangements with V and J called. A share of clones is missing; checked studies link under half to unresolved V genes, and the rest is unexplained. This sample gives tens of thousands of clones in total; approximately 95% of them show up just once. The top ten constitute 6% to 8.5% of the sample. Sequenced material: PBMCs. The source of these receptors is a young woman in good health and CMV-seropositive.

V gene TRBV10-3 combines with J gene TRBJ2-5; D may be TRBD2 (6 bases). The CDR3 contains 14 residues. Germline CDR1 ENHRY, CDR2 SYGVKD. The V and J ends lost 4 bases and 0 bases respectively, with 9 bases between them. This chain's CDR3 is CAISAGDYQETQYF. Here the CDR3 DNA reads TGTGCCATCAGTGCCGGGGACTACCAAGAGACCCAGTACTTC.

The chain recombines TRBV9 with TRBJ2-3; D not certain. The germline V gene has CDR1 SGDLS and CDR2 YYNGEE. V was clipped by 1 base and J by 1 base, with 4 bases between them. This CDR3 comprises 13 residues. Here the CDR3 reads CASSVSGTDTQYF. The CDR3 coding sequence is TGTGCCAGCAGCGTATCGGGCACAGATACGCAGTATTTT.

This rearrangement joins TRBV11-2 to TRBJ2-2; 9 nucleotides match TRBD1. The CDR3 runs to 16 residues. Per the germline V gene, CDR1 is SGHAT and CDR2 is FQNNGV. The ends lost 5 bases at V and 8 bases at J; junction bases unmatched: 12. This CDR3 is CASSQGQGRTWGELFF. The DNA of the CDR3 is TGTGCCAGCAGCCAGGGACAGGGACGAACCTGGGGGGAGCTGTTTTTT.

This clone has just one count. This chain connects TRBV6-1 to TRBJ1-5; weak D call: TRBD1 (5 bases). This CDR3 has 14 amino acids. V was clipped by 4 bases and J by 5 bases, with 12 bases between them. Germline V gene lookup returns CDR1 MNHNS and CDR2 SASEGT. The CDR3 DNA reads TGTGCCAGCAGTGGTTGGGGGGTCGATCAGCCCCAGCATTTT. It encodes CASSGWGVDQPQHF.

This clone was seen just once. The chain joins TRBV5-4 to TRBJ2-1; D gene uncertain. The V gene's germline CDR1 is SGHNT and CDR2 YYREEE (reference sequence). The V gene lost 0 bases and the J gene lost 11 bases, with 9 bases spanning the gap. The CDR3 sequence is 12 residues long. CDR3 sequence: CASSLGGPKQFF. The CDR3 nucleotides are TGTGCCAGCAGCTTGGGTGGGCCTAAGCAGTTCTTC.

The chain carries TRBV11-3 and TRBJ2-7, with D unresolved. V lost 2 bases and J lost 6, with 11 bases in between. There are 13 residues in the CDR3. Germline-derived CDR1 and CDR2 are SGHNT and YENEEA. The CDR3 sequence is CASSLSESSEQYF. The DNA of the CDR3 is TGTGCCAGCAGCTTATCCGAGAGTAGCGAGCAGTACTTC.

The genes are TRBV11-2 and TRBJ1-1; TRBD1 might be the D (6 bases). Germline CDR1 SGHAT, CDR2 FQNNGV. V shed 2 bases and J shed 5 bases, with 21 bases lying between them. The length of the CDR3 is 17 residues. CDR3 in amino acids: CASSLMFRGGQKTEAFF. CDR3 in DNA: TGTGCCAGCAGCTTAATGTTCAGGGGAGGGCAGAAGACTGAAGCTTTCTTT.

This rearrangement joins TRBV5-6 to TRBJ2-7; the D is unclear. Germline loops: CDR1 SGHDT, CDR2 YYEEEE. The length of the CDR3 is 13 residues. Trimming took off 0 bases at V and 2 bases at J, with 6 bases between the two ends. The CDR3 loop reads CASSLETPYEQYF. The CDR3 DNA is TGTGCCAGCAGCTTGGAGACTCCCTACGAGCAGTACTTC. The variable domain in full, completed from reference TRBV5-6 and TRBJ2-7, reads DAGVTQSPTHLIKTRGQQVTLRCSPKSGHDTVSWYQQALGQGPQFIFQYYEEEERQRGNFPDRFSGHQFPNYSSELNVNALLLGDSALYLCASSLETPYEQYFGPGTRLTVT.

V and J are TRBV2 and TRBJ1-5, with 9 bases that match TRBD1. The germline V gene has CDR1 SNHLY and CDR2 FYNNEI. Losses at the gene ends were 0 bases for V and 6 bases for J; bases not matched to a gene: 6. The CDR3 runs to 16 residues. The CDR3 sequence: CASSEALGQGLQPQHF. In nucleotides, the CDR3 is TGTGCCAGCAGTGAAGCGCTGGGACAGGGACTTCAGCCCCAGCATTTT.

This clone was observed once. This chain links TRBV9 with TRBJ2-5; 9 positions agree with TRBD1. J was trimmed by 3 bases and V by 0 bases; bases with no gene match: 6. Germline assignment: CDR1 SGDLS and CDR2 YYNGEE. CDR3 length equals 16 residues. CDR3: CASSVASGQGEETQYF. DNA for the CDR3: TGTGCCAGCAGCGTAGCCTCGGGACAGGGAGAAGAGACCCAGTACTTC.

In its sample, this clone was seen a few times. This rearrangement joins TRBV19 to TRBJ1-6; TRBD1 might be the D (6 bases). The V gene's germline CDR1 is LNHDA and CDR2 SQIVND (reference sequence). The CDR3 sequence is 13 residues long. Trimming removed 7 bases at V and 8 bases at J, with 12 bases between. CDR3 in amino acids: CASNGTPYSPLHF. The CDR3 nucleotides read TGTGCCAGTAACGGGACACCCTATTCACCCCTCCACTTT. Together with reference TRBV19 and TRBJ1-6, the CDR3 gives the full variable domain: DGGITQSPKYLFRKEGQNVTLSCEQNLNHDAMYWYRQDPGQGLRLIYYSQIVNDFQKGDIAEGYSVSREKKESFPLTVTSAQKNPTAFYLCASNGTPYSPLHFGNGTRLTVT.

This chain links TRBV10-3 with TRBJ2-3, with TRBD1 identical over 8 bases. Germline assignment: CDR1 ENHRY and CDR2 SYGVKD. Trimming took 3 bases from V and 1 from J; bases not matched to a gene: 6. CDR3 length: 16 amino acids. The CDR3 bases are TGTGCCATCAGTGATGGGACGGGACAGGGCACAGATACGCAGTATTTT. Its translation: CAISDGTGQGTDTQYF.

J is TRBJ1-2 and V is TRBV7-9, with D tentatively TRBD1 (6 bases). V lost 3 bases to trimming and J lost 7 bases, with 15 bases between them. The CDR3 length is 14 residues. Looked up from germline, CDR1 is SEHNR and CDR2 is FQNEAQ (reference sequence). The chain's CDR3 is CASSFPPGVGGYTF. The CDR3 DNA reads TGTGCCAGCAGCTTTCCCCCAGGGGTGGGTGGCTACACCTTC.

The chain combines TRBV19 with TRBJ2-1; 14 bases agree with TRBD2. The CDR3 runs to 15 residues. The germline V gene encodes CDR1 LNHDA and CDR2 SQIVND (reference sequence). After removal of 6 bases from V and 9 bases from J, the junction contained 7 bases not matched to a gene. Written as DNA, the CDR3 is TGTGCCAGTAGCCGACCGGGACTAGCGGGGGTTGAGCAGTTCTTC. It is translated as CASSRPGLAGVEQFF.

This clone showed up just a few times. The chain joins TRBV6-1 to TRBJ1-4; D remains ambiguous. Trimming pared 6 bases from V and 6 bases from J, leaving 11 bases between. The CDR3 length is 13 residues. The germline gives CDR1 MNHNS, CDR2 SASEGT. The CDR3, as DNA: TGTGCCAGCAGGACACAGCTGGATGAAAAACTGTTTTTT. Its translation is CASRTQLDEKLFF.

This chain connects TRBV7-9 to TRBJ2-7; 11 bases are a match to TRBD1. There are 15 residues in the CDR3. Germline V gives CDR1 SEHNR, CDR2 FQNEAQ (reference sequence). The V gene end was trimmed by 5 bases and the J gene end by 0 bases; junction bases not matched to a gene: 3. CDR3 bases: TGTGCCAGCAGCCTGGGGACAGGGGGCTCCTACGAGCAGTACTTC. Encoded protein: CASSLGTGGSYEQYF.

As to this clone: The same CDR3 is also encoded by other DNA sequences in this sample. The chain carries TRBV7-9 and TRBJ1-5, with TRBD1 matching over 9 bases. The CDR3 sequence is 14 residues long. CDR1 and CDR2 from the germline V gene are SEHNR and FQNEAQ (reference sequence). V lost 1 base to trimming and J lost 5 bases; unmatched junction nucleotides: 0. This chain's CDR3 is CASSLGQGDQPQHF. CDR3 nucleotide sequence: TGTGCCAGCAGCTTAGGACAGGGGGATCAGCCCCAGCATTTT.

The rearrangement links TRBV6-5 to TRBJ2-2; no clear D gene. The CDR3 loop spans 14 amino acids. Deletions cut 2 bases from V and 1 base from J, with 5 bases between. The germline V gene encodes CDR1 MNHEY and CDR2 SVGAGI. CDR3 sequence (DNA): TGTGCCAGCAGTTACACGGGGAACACCGGGGAGCTGTTTTTT. It specifies CASSYTGNTGELFF.

This rearrangement joins TRBV28 to TRBJ1-2; 8 nucleotides agree with TRBD1. This CDR3 contains 12 residues. Losses at the gene ends were 5 bases for V and 5 bases for J; bases not matched to a gene: 1. Germline V gene lookup returns CDR1 MDHEN and CDR2 SYDVKM. CDR3 in DNA: TGTGCCAGCAGTCGACAGGGGTATGGCTACACCTTC. Its translation is CASSRQGYGYTF.

The V and J genes are TRBV28 and TRBJ1-5; 9 bases are shared with TRBD1. CDR1 and CDR2 from the germline V gene are MDHEN and SYDVKM. This CDR3 is built from 14 residues. V trimming: 6 bases; J trimming: 4 bases; junction bases outside the gene matches: 4. CDR3: CASRWDRENQPQHF. CDR3 bases: TGTGCCAGCAGATGGGACAGGGAAAATCAGCCCCAGCATTTT.

The chain is built from TRBV30 and TRBJ1-1; no definite D call. CDR3 length: 13 residues. CDR1 GTSNPN and CDR2 SVGIG come from the germline V gene (reference sequence). V lost 2 bases and J lost 4, with 11 bases in between. The CDR3 loop reads CAWSPGYGTEAFF. The CDR3 coding sequence is TGTGCCTGGAGTCCCGGTTATGGCACTGAAGCTTTCTTT. Filled out from reference TRBV30 and TRBJ1-1, the complete variable domain reads SQTIHQWPATLVQPVGSPLSLECTVEGTSNPNLYWYRQAAGRGLQLLFYSVGIGQISSEVPQNLSASRPQDRQFILSSKKLLLSDSGFYLCAWSPGYGTEAFFGQGTRLTVV.

V usage is TRBV4-2 and J usage is TRBJ1-1; D unclear. The CDR3 covers 19 residues. In germline, CDR1 is LGHNA, CDR2 YNFKEQ. Trimming took off 4 bases at V and 1 base at J, with 25 bases between the two ends. CDR3 sequence reads: CASSLYLASTSRENTEAFF. The CDR3, as DNA: TGTGCCAGCAGCCTTTATTTAGCCTCCACCTCCAGAGAGAACACTGAAGCTTTCTTT.

The chain joins TRBV2 to TRBJ1-2; D call uncertain. CDR1 is SNHLY, CDR2 FYNNEI, per germline. This CDR3 spans 11 amino acids. Trimming took off 9 bases at V and 8 bases at J, with 13 bases between the two ends. The CDR3 loop is CASRISVGYTF. CDR3 nucleotides: TGTGCCAGTAGAATTTCGGTCGGCTACACCTTC.

The CDR3 DNA reads TGCAGTGGGGGGGAGGGGCTTGGTCAGTACTTC. Amino acids: CSGGEGLGQYF. The rearrangement uses TRBV20-1 and TRBJ2-4; 7 bases agree with TRBD2. J gave up 12 bases and V 7 bases, and 9 bases lay outside the gene matches. This CDR3 is built from 11 residues. Germline lookup yields CDR1 DFQATT and CDR2 SNEGSKA (reference sequence).

V gene TRBV9 combines with J gene TRBJ2-5; 8 nucleotides match TRBD2. The CDR3 is 16 residues long. Looked up from germline, CDR1 is SGDLS and CDR2 is YYNGEE. The V gene end was trimmed by 1 base and the J gene end by 0 bases; junction bases not matched to a gene: 5. The CDR3 spells CASSVSNSGDQETQYF. The CDR3, as DNA: TGTGCCAGCAGCGTATCGAATAGCGGGGACCAAGAGACCCAGTACTTC.

The V gene is TRBV18, the J gene TRBJ1-1, with D maybe TRBD1 (6 bases). CDR1 KGHSH and CDR2 LQKENI come from the germline V gene. The germline V and J ends were trimmed by 4 bases and 6 bases, with 15 bases remaining between them. This CDR3 has 14 residues. The CDR3 protein is CASSLGGASAEAFF. The CDR3 DNA follows: TGTGCCAGCTCACTCGGGGGGGCGAGCGCTGAAGCTTTCTTT.

The chain recombines TRBV6-5 with TRBJ2-5, with no clear D. Germline V gives CDR1 MNHEY, CDR2 SVGAGI. V lost 4 bases and J 2 bases, leaving 5 bases between the germline ends. The CDR3 is 12 residues long. The CDR3 nucleotides are TGTGCCAGCAGTTGGAGTCAAGAGACCCAGTACTTC. It specifies CASSWSQETQYF.

This chain joins TRBV7-2 and TRBJ2-7; 11 bases align to TRBD1. The V gene's germline CDR1 is SGHTA and CDR2 FQGNSA. This CDR3 comprises 17 residues. V was clipped by 5 bases and J by 3 bases; unmatched bases: 12. This CDR3 reads CASSPRTGGTSYYEQYF. CDR3 DNA sequence: TGTGCCAGCAGCCCCCGGACAGGGGGCACTTCTTACTACGAGCAGTACTTC.

This chain uses TRBV2 with TRBJ2-5, with 8 positions matching TRBD2. From germline, CDR1 is SNHLY and CDR2 FYNNEI. This CDR3 comprises 17 residues. Germline trimming cut 6 bases from V and 4 bases from J; bases unmatched to any gene: 16. The CDR3 coding sequence is TGTGCCAGCAGGGCATTCTCTAGCGGGCAAGCGGGAGAGACCCAGTACTTC. Its translation is CASRAFSSGQAGETQYF.

This chain uses TRBV18 with TRBJ1-6; D remains unclear. The CDR3 has 16 residues. CDR1 is KGHSH and CDR2 is LQKENI in the germline V gene. Between the trimmed V and J ends, which lost 2 bases and 7 bases, there was a span of 15 bases. The DNA of the CDR3 is TGTGCCAGCTCACCAGAGACACCCCTTATCAATTCACCCCTCCACTTT. It is translated as CASSPETPLINSPLHF.

This clone showed up just once. The chain links TRBV15 to TRBJ2-7; 11 bases are a match to TRBD2. Trimming removed 3 bases from V and 4 bases from J; junction bases left unmatched: 2. The V gene's germline CDR1 is LNHNV and CDR2 YYDKDF (reference sequence). The CDR3 totals 14 residues. CDR3 protein: CATSSSGGGYEQYF. The CDR3 nucleotides are TGTGCCACCAGCAGTAGCGGGGGGGGATACGAGCAGTACTTC.